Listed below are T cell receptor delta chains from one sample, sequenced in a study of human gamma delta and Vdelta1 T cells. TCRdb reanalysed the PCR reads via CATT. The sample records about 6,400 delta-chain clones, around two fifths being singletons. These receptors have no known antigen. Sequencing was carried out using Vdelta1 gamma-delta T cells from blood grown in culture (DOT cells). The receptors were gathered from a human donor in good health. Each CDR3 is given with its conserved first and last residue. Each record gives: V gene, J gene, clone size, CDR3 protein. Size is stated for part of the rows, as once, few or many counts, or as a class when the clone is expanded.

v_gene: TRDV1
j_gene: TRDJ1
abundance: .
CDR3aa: CALGELAFYVGIRICQHLDKLIF

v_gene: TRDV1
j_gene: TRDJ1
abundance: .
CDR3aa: CALGTLLPNFLEGYTDKLIF

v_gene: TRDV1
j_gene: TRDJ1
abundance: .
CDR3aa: CALGETPRFLCSPPGGYSYTDKLIF

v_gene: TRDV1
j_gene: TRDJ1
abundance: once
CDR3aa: CALGELPLLLGDTRDTDKRIF

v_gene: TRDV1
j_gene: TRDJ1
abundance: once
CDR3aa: CALGERTLLGDKGNKLIF

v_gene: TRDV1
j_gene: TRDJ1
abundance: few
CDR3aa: CALGELPNGLGWTGGKEDPTDKLIF

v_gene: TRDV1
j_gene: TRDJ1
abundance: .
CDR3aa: CALGEPGPGPNKLIF

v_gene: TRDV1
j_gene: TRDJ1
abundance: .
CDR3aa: CALGEPTGGIRVCVLIF

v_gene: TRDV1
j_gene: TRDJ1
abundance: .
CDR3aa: CALGELAPGPPTYENTGGYQNDKLIF

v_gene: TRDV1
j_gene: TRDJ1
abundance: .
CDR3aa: CALGEEGDTSDKLIF

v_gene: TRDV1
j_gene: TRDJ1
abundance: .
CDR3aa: CALGELGVLGDKLIF

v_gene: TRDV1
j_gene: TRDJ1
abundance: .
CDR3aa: CALGELRPGDTKNKLIF

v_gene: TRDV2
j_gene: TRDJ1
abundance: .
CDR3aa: CACGTGGIYGLIF

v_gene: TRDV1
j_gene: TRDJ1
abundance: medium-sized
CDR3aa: CALGATASPNGLGDIGDRKLIF

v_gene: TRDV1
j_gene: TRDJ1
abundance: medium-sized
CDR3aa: CALARRGTAYTDKLIF

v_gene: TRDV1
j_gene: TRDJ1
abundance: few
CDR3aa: CALGETCWGITGPDKLIF

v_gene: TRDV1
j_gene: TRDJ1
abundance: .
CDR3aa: CALGSMGSPLGKLIF

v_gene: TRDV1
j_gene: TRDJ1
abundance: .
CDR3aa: CALGERASYLGATDKLIF

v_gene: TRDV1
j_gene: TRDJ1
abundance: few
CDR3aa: CALGNGGLRRRGELIF

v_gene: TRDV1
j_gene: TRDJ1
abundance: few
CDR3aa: CALGDTGLGWGITSTDKLIF

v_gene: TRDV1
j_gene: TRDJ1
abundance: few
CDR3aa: CALGEETFPRTGGSVTDKLIF

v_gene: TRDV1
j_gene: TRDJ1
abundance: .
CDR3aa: CALGSPKGGSVHTDKLIF

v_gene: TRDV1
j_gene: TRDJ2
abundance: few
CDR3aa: CALGELRPTKGLGRVTAQLFF

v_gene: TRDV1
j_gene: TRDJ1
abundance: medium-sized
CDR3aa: CALGEPLPTVLGGKYTDKLIF

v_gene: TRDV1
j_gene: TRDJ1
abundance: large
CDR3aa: CALGERGEETGGYYTDKLIF

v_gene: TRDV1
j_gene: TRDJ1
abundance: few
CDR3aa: CALGVLRGLTDKLIF

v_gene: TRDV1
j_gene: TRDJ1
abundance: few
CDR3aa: CALGVHLALGDKLLIF

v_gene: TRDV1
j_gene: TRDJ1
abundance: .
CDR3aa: CALGGHLPNLPAAYTTDKLIF

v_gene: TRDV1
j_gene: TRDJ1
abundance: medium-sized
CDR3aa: CALGERLLVTGGDTDKLIF

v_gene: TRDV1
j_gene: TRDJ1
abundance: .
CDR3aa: CALGEGRKWGADKLIF

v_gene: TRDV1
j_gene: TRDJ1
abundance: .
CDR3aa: CALGELSSRRIRNSYTDKLIF

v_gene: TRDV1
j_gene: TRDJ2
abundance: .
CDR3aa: CALGDPISHFLLLGAKALTAQLFF

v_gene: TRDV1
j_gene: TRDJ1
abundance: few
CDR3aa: CALGDKITRDRTPDKLIF

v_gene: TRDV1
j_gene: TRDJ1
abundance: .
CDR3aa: CALGGHFKLPHTDKLIF

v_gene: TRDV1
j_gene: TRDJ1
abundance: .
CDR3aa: CALGEWVGDTFTDKLIF

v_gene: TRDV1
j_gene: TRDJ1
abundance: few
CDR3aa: CALGSLMGAWGRTDKLIF

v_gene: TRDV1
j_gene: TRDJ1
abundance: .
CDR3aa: CALGELSFPKAWGIHKLIF

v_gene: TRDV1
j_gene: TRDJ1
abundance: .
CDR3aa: CALGELGVPSYGNWGIRTDTDKLIF

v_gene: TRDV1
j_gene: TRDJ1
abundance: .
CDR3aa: CALGKRGPSSIGGYITDKLIF

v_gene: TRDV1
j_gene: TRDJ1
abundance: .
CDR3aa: CALGETRAPLPSTSVLGASTDKLIF

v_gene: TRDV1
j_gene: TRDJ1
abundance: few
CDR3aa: CALGAPKWAPFLVPTGGPYPYTDKLIF

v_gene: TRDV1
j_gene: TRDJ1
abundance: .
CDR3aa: CALGDPLVGLKLIF

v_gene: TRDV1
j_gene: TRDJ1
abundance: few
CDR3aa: CALGLGDENGSIIF

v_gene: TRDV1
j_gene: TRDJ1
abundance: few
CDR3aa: CALGELVPPITGGYTDKLIF

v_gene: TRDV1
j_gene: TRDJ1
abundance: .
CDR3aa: CALGDSSFRTGGYAADKLIF

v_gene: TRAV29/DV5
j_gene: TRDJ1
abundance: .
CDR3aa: CAASATGTGGYEVSETDKLIF

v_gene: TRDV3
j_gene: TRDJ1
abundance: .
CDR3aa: CASRGTYTDKLIF

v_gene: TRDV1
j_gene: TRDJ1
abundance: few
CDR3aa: CALGGEGSPGLYTDKLIF

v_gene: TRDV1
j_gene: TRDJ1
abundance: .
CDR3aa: CALGELAPQYNTGVTTDKLIF

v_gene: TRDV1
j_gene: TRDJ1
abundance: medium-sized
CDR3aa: CALGEPLGNEAVLGDTGGDKLIF

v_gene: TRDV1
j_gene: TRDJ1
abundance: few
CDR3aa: CALGPTQGHYLWGIRGDDKLIF

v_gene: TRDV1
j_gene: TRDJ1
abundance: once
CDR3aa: CALGGLPTILGAYTDKLIF

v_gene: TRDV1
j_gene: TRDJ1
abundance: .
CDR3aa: CALGELAASEPSRYTDKLIF

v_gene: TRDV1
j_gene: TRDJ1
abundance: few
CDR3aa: CALGELPHQVLGDTRKSLLRADKLIF

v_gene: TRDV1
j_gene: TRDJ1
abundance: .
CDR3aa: CALGAPIDGSYMSDKLIF

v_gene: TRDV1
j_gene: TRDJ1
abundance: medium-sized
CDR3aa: CALGELGYTDKLIF

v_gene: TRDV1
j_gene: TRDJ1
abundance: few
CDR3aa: CALGELKAFGLLGALDKLIF

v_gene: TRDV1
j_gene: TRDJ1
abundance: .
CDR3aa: CALGDRLLGDKRVDKLIF

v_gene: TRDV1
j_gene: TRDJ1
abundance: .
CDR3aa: CALGNPGTVDKLIF

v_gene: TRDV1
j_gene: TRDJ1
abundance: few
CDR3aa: CALGERWHSYEATGGPYTDKLIF